This T cell receptor (beta chain) was captured in a study of shared clonotypes between healthy human individuals. The donor cohort consisted entirely of Caucasian adults residing in Nashville, Tennessee. It was into CD45RA+ naive and CD45RA-negative memory subsets that the CD4+ cells were split. After removal of 3 bases from V and 4 bases from J, the junction contained 9 bases not matched to a gene. The CDR3 extends over 16 amino acids. Germline V gene sequence: CDR1 LNHDA, CDR2 SQIVND (reference sequence). This clone was observed a handful of times. In the original analysis: Filtering of immunoSEQ junctional sequences could not match full-length read filtering. Profiled with immunoSEQ multiplex PCR; TCRdb holds only in-frame clones, not every one. The DNA was the basis for D and trimming; V, J and clone size are from that table. This table holds about 1 million clones, approximately 68% found once.

The clonotype was recovered from a man younger than 35 in good health. Sequenced: memory CD4+ T cells sorted from blood. Described subset: CD45RA-negative fraction. V gene TRBV19 combines with J gene TRBJ1-5; TRBD1 agrees at 7 bases. CDR3 residues: CASSILSGGRNQPQHF. Written as DNA, the CDR3 is TGTGCCAGTAGTATTTTGTCAGGGGGAAGGAATCAGCCCCAGCATTTT. Variable domain in full (rest from reference TRBV19 and TRBJ1-5): DGGITQSPKYLFRKEGQNVTLSCEQNLNHDAMYWYRQDPGQGLRLIYYSQIVNDFQKGDIAEGYSVSREKKESFPLTVTSAQKNPTAFYLCASSILSGGRNQPQHFGDGTRLSIL.